Listed here are 29 T cell receptor beta chains from one sample, sequenced in a study of T-cell reconstitution after alpha-beta-depleted transplantation in children. Library preparation (for TCRbeta) was performed with unique molecular identifiers. Using its own MiXCR run on the PCR reads, TCRdb lists one record per CDR3 protein. The data contain fewer than 350,000 distinct CDR3 sequences, roughly 11% of them seen just once; the ten biggest clones take up around 24%. The sequencing here drew on peripheral blood, taken 180 days after TCRalphabeta/CD19-depleted stem cell transplant. These receptors all come from a male patient between 2 and 15 years old who had a stem cell transplant for chronic granulomatous disease, so the T cells may come from the graft donor.

This clonotype was found many times. This rearrangement joins TRBV28 to TRBJ2-7; the D gene is possibly TRBD1 (6 bases). This CDR3 comprises 15 residues. Germline V lookup: CDR1 MDHEN, CDR2 SYDVKM. Between the trimmed V and J ends, which lost 4 bases and 0 bases, there was a span of 13 bases. The CDR3: CASSSNRVPSYEQYF. CDR3 nucleotides: TGTGCCAGCAGTTCCAACAGGGTTCCCTCCTACGAGCAGTACTTC.

The table lists this clonotype with many counts. CDR3 in DNA: TGTGCCAGCAGCAGGGACAGGGGCGGAGAGACCCAGTACTTC. As protein: CASSRDRGGETQYF. The chain combines TRBV6-1 with TRBJ2-5; TRBD1 matches at 10 bases. The CDR3 has 14 amino acids. Trimming took 6 bases from V and 4 from J; bases not matched to a gene: 5. CDR1 MNHNS and CDR2 SASEGT come from the germline V gene.

The chain couples TRBV12-3 or TRBV12-4 to TRBJ2-1; D is possibly TRBD1 (5 bases). V gave up 6 bases and J gave up 3 bases, with 15 bases separating them. The CDR3 spans 15 residues. CDR3 in DNA: TGTGCCAGCAGACCCTACAGGAGACACTACAATGAGCAGTTCTTC. Translated, it gives CASRPYRRHYNEQFF.

This clonotype was seen a handful of times. The CDR3 nucleotides read TGTGCCTCCGCCCCCGGCGGGAGCCTCTACGAGCAGTACTTC. The encoded protein is CASAPGGSLYEQYF. V is TRBV30 and J is TRBJ2-7, with TRBD2 identical over 7 bases. CDR3 length: 14 residues. Trimming at V came to 7 bases and at J to 3 bases, leaving 12 bases not matched to a gene. CDR1 and CDR2 (germline): GTSNPN, SVGIG (reference sequence).

This clonotype was detected ten times or more. The chain recombines TRBV5-4 with TRBJ2-7; no reliable D call. V gave up 0 bases and J gave up 7 bases, with 8 bases separating them. Germline CDR1 and CDR2: SGHNT and YYREEE (reference sequence). The CDR3 consists of 12 residues. The CDR3 here is CASSLDMWEQYF. The CDR3 coding sequence is TGTGCCAGCAGCTTGGATATGTGGGAGCAGTACTTC.

This clonotype was seen repeatedly, ten times or more. This chain joins TRBV7-2 and TRBJ2-7; maybe TRBD2 (7 bases). The CDR3 sequence is 15 residues long. CDR1 and CDR2 (germline): SGHTA, FQGNSA. V shed 5 bases and J shed 3 bases, with 17 bases lying between them. CDR3 protein: CASSPDRGAYYEQYF. The CDR3 bases are TGTGCCAGCAGCCCCGACCGGGGGGCTTACTACGAGCAGTACTTC.

This clonotype was detected many times. The CDR3, as DNA: TGTGCCACCAGCAGAGGTGGCGGGGCAGAACAAGAGACCCAGTACTTC. Translating it yields CATSRGGGAEQETQYF. This chain links TRBV15 with TRBJ2-5, with D tentatively TRBD2 (6 bases). V lost 1 base and J 2 bases, leaving 14 bases between the germline ends. This CDR3 is 16 amino acids long. Germline V lookup: CDR1 LNHNV, CDR2 YYDKDF (reference sequence).

Many counts were recorded for this clonotype. The rearrangement links TRBV10-2 to TRBJ2-2; no definite D call. The CDR3 covers 13 residues. The germline V gene encodes CDR1 WSHSY and CDR2 SAAADI. V shed 4 bases and J shed 4 bases, with 7 bases lying between them. CDR3 in DNA: TGCGCCAGCAGTGCTCTGACCACCGGGGAGCTGTTTTTT. Encoded protein: CASSALTTGELFF.

This clonotype was seen repeatedly, ten times or more. The chain carries TRBV27 and TRBJ1-1; TRBD1 is a possible D gene (5 bases). The CDR3 totals 14 residues. Trimming removed 2 bases from V and 4 bases from J, with 11 bases in between. The germline gives CDR1 MNHEY, CDR2 SMNVEV (reference sequence). This chain's CDR3 is CASSLGAAITEAFF. The CDR3 nucleotides read TGTGCCAGCAGTTTAGGGGCCGCAATCACTGAAGCTTTCTTT.

Note on this clonotype: Given a much more abundant clone one base away, this may be a read error. The chain couples TRBV12-3 or TRBV12-4 to TRBJ1-4, with D uncertain. The CDR3 contains 14 residues. The CDR3 sequence is CASSIALWHDKLFF. CDR3 nucleotides: TGTGCCAGCAGTATTGCCCTGTGGCATGACAAACTGTTTTTT.

On this clonotype: Possible read error: a much larger clone is one base away. V and J are TRBV18 and TRBJ2-3, with a weak D call TRBD2 (5 bases). CDR1 is KGHSH and CDR2 is LQKENI in the germline V gene. The CDR3 contains 15 residues. Trimming stripped 2 bases from V and 8 bases from J, with 17 bases between. CDR3: CASSPGRGSIATQYF. CDR3 in DNA: TGTGCCAGCTCACCAGGGAGAGGGAGTATCGCTACGCAGTATTTT. The whole variable domain, remainder taken from reference TRBV18 and TRBJ2-3, is NAGVMQNPRHLVRRRGQEARLRCSPMKGHSHVYWYRQLPEEGLKFMVYLQKENIIDESGMPKERFSAEFPKEGPSILRIQQVVRGDSAAYFCASSPGRGSIATQYFGPGTRLTVL.

This clonotype came up many times. The chain recombines TRBV5-6 with TRBJ2-1, with D maybe TRBD2 (5 bases). This CDR3 is built from 16 residues. The ends were cut back, 1 base at V and 3 bases at J, with 14 bases in the middle. Germline-derived CDR1 and CDR2 are SGHDT and YYEEEE. CDR3 DNA sequence: TGTGCCAGCAGCTTGATAACACTAGTGGTCTACAATGAGCAGTTCTTC. Translated, it gives CASSLITLVVYNEQFF. Supplemented by reference TRBV5-6 and TRBJ2-1, the full variable domain reads DAGVTQSPTHLIKTRGQQVTLRCSPKSGHDTVSWYQQALGQGPQFIFQYYEEEERQRGNFPDRFSGHQFPNYSSELNVNALLLGDSALYLCASSLITLVVYNEQFFGPGTRLTVL.

This clonotype was observed many times. This chain connects TRBV20-1 to TRBJ2-5, with TRBD2 as a possible D gene (6 bases). The CDR3 has 14 residues. Germline V gene sequence: CDR1 DFQATT, CDR2 SNEGSKA (reference sequence). The V and J ends lost 6 bases and 5 bases respectively, with 19 bases between them. The CDR3 bases are TGCAGTGCCCATGAGTTCGGGGCGGGGGAGACCCAGTACTTC. Protein product: CSAHEFGAGETQYF.

This clonotype was detected ten times or more. The chain has TRBV15 and TRBJ2-5; TRBD2 might be the D (6 bases). The CDR3 has 14 amino acids. V was cut by 0 bases and J by 5 bases, with 10 bases left in between. Germline CDR1 is LNHNV and CDR2 is YYDKDF (reference sequence). The CDR3 region has the DNA TGTGCCACCAGCAGAGAGCCTAGCGCGGAGACCCAGTACTTC. It is translated as CATSREPSAETQYF.

This clonotype was seen many times. This rearrangement joins TRBV6-1 to TRBJ2-7, with a weak D call TRBD1 (6 bases). V lost 6 bases, J lost 4 bases, and 13 bases lay in between. Per the germline V gene, CDR1 is MNHNS and CDR2 is SASEGT. CDR3 length: 13 residues. CDR3 bases: TGTGCCAGCAGGCCGGGACACCGATACGAGCAGTACTTC. This codes for CASRPGHRYEQYF.

The V call is TRBV27, the J call TRBJ2-2, with TRBD2 matching 7 bases. V shed 4 bases, J shed 3 bases, and the junction held 2 bases outside the gene matches. This CDR3 region has 14 residues. Germline V CDR1 and CDR2: MNHEY, SMNVEV (reference sequence). CDR3 DNA: TGTGCCAGCAGTTGGGGGGGGGACACCGGGGAGCTGTTTTTT. It codes for CASSWGGDTGELFF.

This clonotype was picked up many times. The J gene is TRBJ2-5, the V gene TRBV20-1; 9 bases are a match to TRBD2. The germline V gene encodes CDR1 DFQATT and CDR2 SNEGSKA (reference sequence). The CDR3 has 13 amino acids. V lost 6 bases to trimming and J lost 5 bases; unmatched junction nucleotides: 7. The CDR3 sequence: CSASAGGVETQYF. DNA for the CDR3: TGCAGTGCCTCTGCGGGAGGGGTGGAGACCCAGTACTTC.

The table lists this clonotype with a few counts. This rearrangement joins TRBV12-3 or TRBV12-4 to TRBJ2-7; 8 positions match TRBD1. The CDR3 is made up of 17 amino acids. V shed 0 bases, J shed 1 base, and the junction held 8 bases outside the gene matches. CDR3 nucleotides: TGTGCCAGCAGTTTAGCACTCAGGGGGCTTTGGTCCTACGAGCAGTACTTC. This encodes CASSLALRGLWSYEQYF.

This clonotype showed up many times. V gene TRBV7-3 combines with J gene TRBJ2-1, with TRBD2 as a possible D gene (7 bases). The V and J ends lost 1 base and 8 bases respectively, with 15 bases between them. CDR3 length: 15 residues. Germline V gene lookup returns CDR1 SGHTA and CDR2 FQGTGA. CDR3 bases: TGTGCCAGCAGCTTAAGGAGGGGGGGTGGATATGAGCAGTTCTTC. Its protein is CASSLRRGGGYEQFF.

This clonotype has ten or more counts. The rearrangement uses TRBV11-2 and TRBJ2-7; D remains ambiguous. The CDR3 is made up of 14 amino acids. Trimming took 2 bases from V and 0 from J, leaving 8 bases between them. Germline V CDR1 and CDR2: SGHAT, FQNNGV. DNA for the CDR3: TGTGCCAGCAGCTTATACTCAGGCTCCTACGAGCAGTACTTC. It encodes CASSLYSGSYEQYF.

This clonotype was counted only a few times. The gene calls are TRBV6-5 and TRBJ1-1; D possibly corresponds to TRBD1 (6 bases). With 0 bases removed from V and 4 bases from J, the gap between germline ends came to 9 bases. The CDR3 length is 14 residues. Germline V lookup: CDR1 MNHEY, CDR2 SVGAGI. DNA of the CDR3: TGTGCCAGCAGTTACTCTCAGGGGCCCACTGAAGCTTTCTTT. It specifies CASSYSQGPTEAFF.

This clonotype was observed at least ten times. V is TRBV20-1 and J is TRBJ2-7, with 9 bases fitting TRBD1. Unmatched junction bases numbered 7, after V lost 6 bases and J lost 7 bases. CDR1 is DFQATT, CDR2 SNEGSKA, per germline (reference sequence). The CDR3 sequence is 12 residues long. CDR3 sequence: CSAVRQGDEQYF. Written as DNA, the CDR3 is TGCAGTGCGGTAAGACAGGGGGATGAGCAGTACTTC.

On this clonotype: This may stem from a read error, because a much larger clone lies one nucleotide away. The chain combines TRBV11-2 with TRBJ2-1; TRBD1 matches at 7 bases. The trim removed 3 bases at V and 0 bases at J, leaving 5 bases unmatched. The CDR3 is 16 amino acids. The germline CDR1 and CDR2 sequences are SGHAT and FQNNGV. The CDR3 region is CASSFDRANSYNEQFF. The CDR3 DNA reads as TGTGCCAGCAGCTTCGACAGGGCGAACTCCTACAATGAGCAGTTCTTC.

In this sample, this clonotype turned up many times. CDR3 in amino acids: CASSLGGGADTQYF. The CDR3 DNA sequence: TGTGCCAGCAGCTTAGGGGGAGGGGCAGATACGCAGTATTTT. The V call is TRBV5-4, the J call TRBJ2-3, with a weak D call TRBD2 (7 bases). This CDR3 region has 14 residues. Germline CDR1 SGHNT, CDR2 YYREEE (reference sequence). Trimming took off 2 bases at V and 4 bases at J, with 11 bases between the two ends.

This clonotype was seen repeatedly, ten times or more. This rearrangement joins TRBV7-9 to TRBJ2-5; D possibly corresponds to TRBD1 (5 bases). Germline CDR1 reads SEHNR; CDR2 reads FQNEAQ (reference sequence). Deletions cut 8 bases from V and 7 bases from J, with 23 bases between. The CDR3 totals 15 residues. The CDR3 region is CASLPREQAAGTQYF. The CDR3 DNA reads as TGTGCCAGCCTCCCCAGGGAACAGGCGGCAGGGACCCAGTACTTC.

This clonotype was detected many times. The rearrangement joins TRBV27 to TRBJ2-4, with 11 bases aligning to TRBD2. The CDR3 runs to 15 residues. Trimming took 5 bases from V and 9 from J; bases not matched to a gene: 9. CDR1 and CDR2 (germline): MNHEY, SMNVEV (reference sequence). The CDR3 loop reads CASSASGRPFVIQYF. CDR3 bases: TGTGCCAGCAGTGCTAGCGGGAGGCCATTCGTCATTCAGTACTTC.

This clonotype was counted ten times or more. This CDR3 reads CSARGLTGQGFYNEQFF. The CDR3 nucleotides are TGCAGTGCTAGAGGGCTCACGGGACAGGGCTTTTACAATGAGCAGTTCTTC. The chain couples TRBV20-1 to TRBJ2-1, with 9 nucleotides matching TRBD1. Germline CDR1 DFQATT, CDR2 SNEGSKA (reference sequence). V lost 1 base, J lost 4 bases, and 11 bases stayed unmatched. This CDR3 is built from 17 residues.

In its sample, this clonotype was seen many times. The gene calls are TRBV27 and TRBJ1-5; D is ambiguous. CDR3 length: 15 residues. The V and J ends lost 7 bases and 0 bases respectively, with 13 bases between them. Germline CDR1 reads MNHEY; CDR2 reads SMNVEV (reference sequence). DNA of the CDR3: TGTGCCAGCACCGAGGACGGAGATAGCAATCAGCCCCAGCATTTT. Encoded protein: CASTEDGDSNQPQHF.

This clonotype was detected many times. The chain employs TRBV12-3 or TRBV12-4 and TRBJ1-1; unclear D gene. V dropped 2 bases and J dropped 1 base, with 2 bases sitting between them. The length of the CDR3 is 12 residues. In DNA form, the CDR3 reads TGTGCCAGCAGTTTACGGAACACTGAAGCTTTCTTT. Its protein is CASSLRNTEAFF.